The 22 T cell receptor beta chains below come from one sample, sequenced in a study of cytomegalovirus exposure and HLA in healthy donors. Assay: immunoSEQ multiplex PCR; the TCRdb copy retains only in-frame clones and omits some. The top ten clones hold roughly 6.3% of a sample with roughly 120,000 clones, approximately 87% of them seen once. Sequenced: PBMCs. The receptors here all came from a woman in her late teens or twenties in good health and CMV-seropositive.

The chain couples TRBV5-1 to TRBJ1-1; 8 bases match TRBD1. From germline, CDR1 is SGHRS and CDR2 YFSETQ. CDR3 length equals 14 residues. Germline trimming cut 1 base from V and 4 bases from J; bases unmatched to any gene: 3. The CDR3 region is CASSLRGTGTEAFF. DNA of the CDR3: TGCGCCAGCAGCTTGCGGGGGACAGGCACTGAAGCTTTCTTT.

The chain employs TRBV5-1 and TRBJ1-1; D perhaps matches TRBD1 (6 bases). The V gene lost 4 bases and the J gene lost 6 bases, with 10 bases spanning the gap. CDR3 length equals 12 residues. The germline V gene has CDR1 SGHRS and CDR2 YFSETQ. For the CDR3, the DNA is TGCGCCAGCAGCCTACAGGGAGCTGAAGCTTTCTTT. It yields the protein CASSLQGAEAFF.

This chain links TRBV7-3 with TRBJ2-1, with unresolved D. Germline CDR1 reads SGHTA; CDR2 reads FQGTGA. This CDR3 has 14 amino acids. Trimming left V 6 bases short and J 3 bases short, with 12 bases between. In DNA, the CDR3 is TGTGCCAGCAGTACAGACGGCGACTACAATGAGCAGTTCTTC. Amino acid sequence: CASSTDGDYNEQFF.

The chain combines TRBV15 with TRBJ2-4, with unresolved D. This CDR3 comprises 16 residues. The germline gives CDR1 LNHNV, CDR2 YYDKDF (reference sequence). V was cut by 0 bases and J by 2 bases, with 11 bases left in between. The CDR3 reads CATSRDRRETKNIQYF. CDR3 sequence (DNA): TGTGCCACCAGCAGAGATCGAAGAGAAACCAAAAACATTCAGTACTTC.

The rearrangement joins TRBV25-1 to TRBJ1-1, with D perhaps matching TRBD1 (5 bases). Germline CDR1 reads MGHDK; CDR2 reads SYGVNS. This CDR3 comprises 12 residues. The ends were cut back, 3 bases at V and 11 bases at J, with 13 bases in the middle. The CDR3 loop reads CASSDWRAGAFF. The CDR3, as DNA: TGTGCCAGCAGTGATTGGAGGGCAGGGGCTTTCTTT.

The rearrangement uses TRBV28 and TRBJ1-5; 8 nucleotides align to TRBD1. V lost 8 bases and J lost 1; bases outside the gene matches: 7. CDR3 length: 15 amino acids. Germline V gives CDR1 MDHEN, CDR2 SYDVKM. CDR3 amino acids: CASSNRGGSNQPQHF. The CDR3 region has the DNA TGTGCCAGCTCAAACAGGGGGGGAAGCAATCAGCCCCAGCATTTT. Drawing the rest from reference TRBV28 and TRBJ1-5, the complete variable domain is DVKVTQSSRYLVKRTGEKVFLECVQDMDHENMFWYRQDPGLGLRLIYFSYDVKMKEKGDIPEGYSVSREKKERFSLILESASTNQTSMYLCASSNRGGSNQPQHFGDGTRLSIL.

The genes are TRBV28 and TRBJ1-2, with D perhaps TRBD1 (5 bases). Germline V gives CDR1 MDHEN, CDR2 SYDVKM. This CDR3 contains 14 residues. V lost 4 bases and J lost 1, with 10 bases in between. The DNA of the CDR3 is TGTGCCAGCAGTTCGGGAGGGGTTAACTATGGCTACACCTTC. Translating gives CASSSGGVNYGYTF.

In DNA form, the CDR3 reads TGTGCCAGCAGTGAACTTGGCGGGAGGTCCAACGAGCAGTACTTC. This encodes CASSELGGRSNEQYF. The V call is TRBV2, the J call TRBJ2-7; 8 bases line up with TRBD2. The CDR3 covers 15 residues. V lost 2 bases to trimming and J lost 5 bases; unmatched junction nucleotides: 8. Germline V gene lookup returns CDR1 SNHLY and CDR2 FYNNEI.

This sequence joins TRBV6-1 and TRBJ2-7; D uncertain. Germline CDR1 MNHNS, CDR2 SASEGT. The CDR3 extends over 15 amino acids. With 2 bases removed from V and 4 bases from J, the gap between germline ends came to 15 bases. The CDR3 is CASSETPGTPYEQYF. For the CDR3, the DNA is TGTGCCAGCAGTGAAACCCCAGGTACTCCGTACGAGCAGTACTTC.

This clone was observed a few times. DNA for the CDR3: TGTGCCAGTAGCCCCAGCACGGGGTCCCCCTTTGAGCAGTACTTC. This sequence encodes CASSPSTGSPFEQYF. The chain employs TRBV19 and TRBJ2-7; D might be TRBD2 (5 bases). Germline CDR1 and CDR2: LNHDA and SQIVND (reference sequence). This CDR3 has 15 amino acids. The V end lost 6 bases, the J end lost 7 bases, and 22 bases lay between the germline ends.

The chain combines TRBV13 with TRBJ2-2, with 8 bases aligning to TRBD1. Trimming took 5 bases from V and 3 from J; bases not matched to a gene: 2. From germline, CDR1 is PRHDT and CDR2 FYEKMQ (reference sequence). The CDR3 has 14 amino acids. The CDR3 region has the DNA TGTGCCAGCAGCCCACAGGGGGACACCGGGGAGCTGTTTTTT. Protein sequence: CASSPQGDTGELFF.

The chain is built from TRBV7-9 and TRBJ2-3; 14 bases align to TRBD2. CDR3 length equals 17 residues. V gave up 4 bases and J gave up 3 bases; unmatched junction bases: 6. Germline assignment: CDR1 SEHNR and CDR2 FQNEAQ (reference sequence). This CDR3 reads CASSWGTSGSRTDTQYF. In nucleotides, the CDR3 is TGTGCCAGCAGCTGGGGGACTAGCGGGAGCCGAACAGATACGCAGTATTTT.

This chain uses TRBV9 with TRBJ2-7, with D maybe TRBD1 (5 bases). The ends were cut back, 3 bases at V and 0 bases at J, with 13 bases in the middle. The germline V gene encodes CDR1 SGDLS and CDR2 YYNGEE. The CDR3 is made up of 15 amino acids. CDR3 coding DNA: TGTGCCAGCAGCGGAGAGAACAGGTCCTCCTACGAGCAGTACTTC. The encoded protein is CASSGENRSSYEQYF.

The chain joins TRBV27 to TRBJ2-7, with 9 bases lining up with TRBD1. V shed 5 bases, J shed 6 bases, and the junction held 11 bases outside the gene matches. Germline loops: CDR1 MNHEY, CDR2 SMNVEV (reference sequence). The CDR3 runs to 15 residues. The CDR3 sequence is CASSPGWTGEGEQYF. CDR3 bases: TGTGCCAGCAGTCCCGGGTGGACAGGGGAGGGCGAGCAGTACTTC.

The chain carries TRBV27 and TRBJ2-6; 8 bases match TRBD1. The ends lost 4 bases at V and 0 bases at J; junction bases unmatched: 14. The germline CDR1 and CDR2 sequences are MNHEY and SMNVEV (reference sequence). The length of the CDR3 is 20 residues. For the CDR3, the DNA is TGTGCCAGCAGTTCTTTCGGCTTCCCAGGGGGCTCCTCTGGGGCCAACGTCCTGACTTTC. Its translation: CASSSFGFPGGSSGANVLTF.

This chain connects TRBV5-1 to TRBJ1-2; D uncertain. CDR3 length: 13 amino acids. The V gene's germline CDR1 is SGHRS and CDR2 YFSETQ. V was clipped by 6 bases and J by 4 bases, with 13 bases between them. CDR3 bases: TGCGCCAGCACCCCCCCAGGTACCTATGGCTACACCTTC. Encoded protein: CASTPPGTYGYTF.

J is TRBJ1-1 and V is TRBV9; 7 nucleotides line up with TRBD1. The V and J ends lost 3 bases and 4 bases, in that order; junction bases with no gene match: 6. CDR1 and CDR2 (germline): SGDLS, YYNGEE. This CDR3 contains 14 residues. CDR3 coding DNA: TGTGCCAGCAGCGCAGGGGGGTTGAGCACTGAAGCTTTCTTT. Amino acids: CASSAGGLSTEAFF.

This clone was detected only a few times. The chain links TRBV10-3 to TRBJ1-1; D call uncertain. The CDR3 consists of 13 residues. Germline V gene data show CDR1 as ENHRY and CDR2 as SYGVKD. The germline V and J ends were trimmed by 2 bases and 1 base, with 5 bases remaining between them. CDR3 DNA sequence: TGTGCCATCAGTGAGAACAAGAACACTGAAGCTTTCTTT. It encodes CAISENKNTEAFF.

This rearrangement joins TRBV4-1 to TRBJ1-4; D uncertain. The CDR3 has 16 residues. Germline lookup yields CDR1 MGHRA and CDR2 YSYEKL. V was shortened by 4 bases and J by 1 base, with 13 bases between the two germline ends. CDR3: CASSRNGERTNEKLFF. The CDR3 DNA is TGCGCCAGCAGCCGGAACGGGGAGAGAACTAATGAAAAACTGTTTTTT.

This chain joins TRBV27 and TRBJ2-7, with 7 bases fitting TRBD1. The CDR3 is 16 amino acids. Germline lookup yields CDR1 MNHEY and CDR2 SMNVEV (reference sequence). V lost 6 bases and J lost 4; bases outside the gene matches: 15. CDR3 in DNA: TGTGCCAGCAGATCACTTCGACGGACAGGCGGTTACGAGCAGTACTTC. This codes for CASRSLRRTGGYEQYF.

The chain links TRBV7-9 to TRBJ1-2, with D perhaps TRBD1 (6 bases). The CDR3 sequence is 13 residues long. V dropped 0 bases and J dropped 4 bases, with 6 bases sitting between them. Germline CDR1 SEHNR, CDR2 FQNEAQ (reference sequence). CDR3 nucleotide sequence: TGTGCCAGCAGCTTAGCAGGGGGCTATGGCTACACCTTC. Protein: CASSLAGGYGYTF.

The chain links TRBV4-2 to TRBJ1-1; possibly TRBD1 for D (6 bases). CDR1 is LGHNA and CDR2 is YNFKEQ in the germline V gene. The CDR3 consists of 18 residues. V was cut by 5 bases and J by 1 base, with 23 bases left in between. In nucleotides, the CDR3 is TGTGCCAGCAGCGTTAGACAGGCGCAAACGCTGCGGAACACTGAAGCTTTCTTT. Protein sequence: CASSVRQAQTLRNTEAFF.